These 16 T cell receptor beta chains were all obtained from the same sample, sequenced in a study of cytomegalovirus exposure and HLA in healthy donors. Here immunoSEQ multiplex PCR was the method, and the copy in TCRdb shows in-frame clones only, minus some. The sample carries about 240,000 clones, around 87% recorded once. Sequences were obtained from PBMCs. These receptors all come from a man aged 18 to 30 in good health and CMV-seronegative.

The chain has TRBV7-6 and TRBJ1-5, with D possibly TRBD1 on 5 matching bases. V was cut by 1 base and J by 4 bases, with 11 bases left in between. This CDR3 has 15 residues. Looked up from germline, CDR1 is SGHVS and CDR2 is FNYEAQ. For the CDR3, the DNA is TGTGCCAGCAGCTTAGAAGTGGGGGGGAATCAGCCCCAGCATTTT. Translating gives CASSLEVGGNQPQHF.

The chain uses TRBV6-5 and TRBJ2-7; 7 nucleotides align to TRBD2. Unmatched junction bases numbered 3, after V lost 5 bases and J lost 2 bases. The CDR3 covers 13 residues. Germline-derived CDR1 and CDR2 are MNHEY and SVGAGI. The CDR3 DNA is TGTGCCAGCAGTCCACGGGGGGCCTACGAGCAGTACTTC. It codes for CASSPRGAYEQYF.

This clone was counted between two and nine times. The chain recombines TRBV6-1 with TRBJ2-5; a weak D match, TRBD2 (6 bases). From germline, CDR1 is MNHNS and CDR2 SASEGT. The CDR3 loop spans 13 amino acids. V lost 6 bases to trimming and J lost 7 bases, with 15 bases between them. In DNA form, the CDR3 reads TGTGCCAGCAGGGGTGACCCCGGGGGGACCCAGTACTTC. This codes for CASRGDPGGTQYF.

The chain employs TRBV4-3 and TRBJ2-3; 8 nucleotides align to TRBD1. V shed 0 bases and J 0 bases; nucleotides not matched to a gene: 5. The germline V gene encodes CDR1 LGHNA and CDR2 YSLEER. CDR3 length: 17 residues. The CDR3 region is CASSQDGNRGSTDTQYF. CDR3 DNA: TGCGCCAGCAGCCAAGATGGAAACAGGGGGAGCACAGATACGCAGTATTTT.

The J gene is TRBJ2-7, the V gene TRBV28; 9 nucleotides align to TRBD1. CDR1 and CDR2 (germline): MDHEN, SYDVKM. The CDR3 loop spans 15 amino acids. Trimming at V came to 6 bases and at J to 1 base, leaving 7 bases not matched to a gene. The CDR3 spells CASRGGQGRSYEQYF. The CDR3 bases are TGTGCCAGCAGGGGTGGACAGGGGAGGTCCTACGAGCAGTACTTC.

The chain couples TRBV27 to TRBJ1-5; unclear D gene. The CDR3 loop spans 15 amino acids. The germline V gene encodes CDR1 MNHEY and CDR2 SMNVEV (reference sequence). The germline V and J ends were trimmed by 7 bases and 0 bases, with 13 bases remaining between them. The CDR3 reads CASTPLGYSNQPQHF. The CDR3 bases are TGTGCCAGCACCCCCCTAGGTTATAGCAATCAGCCCCAGCATTTT.

The V call is TRBV6-5, the J call TRBJ2-5; the D gene is possibly TRBD2 (6 bases). Germline CDR1 MNHEY, CDR2 SVGAGI. The CDR3 runs 14 residues. V lost 6 bases and J 0 bases, leaving 11 bases between the germline ends. The CDR3: CASRTGLYQETQYF. CDR3 DNA: TGTGCCAGCAGAACTGGACTATACCAAGAGACCCAGTACTTC.

The chain is built from TRBV29-1 and TRBJ1-1; no clear D. The V gene lost 1 base and the J gene lost 0 bases, with 9 bases spanning the gap. Germline CDR1 and CDR2: SQVTM and ANQGSEA. There are 14 residues in the CDR3. CDR3 sequence: CSVEVYAVNTEAFF. The CDR3 nucleotides read TGCAGCGTTGAAGTTTATGCGGTGAACACTGAAGCTTTCTTT.

The V gene is TRBV6-5, the J gene TRBJ1-4, with TRBD1 matching over 9 bases. Looked up from germline, CDR1 is MNHEY and CDR2 is SVGAGI. The J segment lost 5 bases and the V segment lost 0 bases, leaving 4 bases of the junction unmatched. The CDR3 consists of 16 residues. The CDR3 reads CASSYSMGQGNEKLFF. The DNA of the CDR3 is TGTGCCAGCAGTTACTCGATGGGACAGGGAAATGAAAAACTGTTTTTT.

This sequence joins TRBV7-9 and TRBJ2-2, with TRBD2 matching 13 bases. Trimming removed 4 bases from V and 7 bases from J; junction bases left unmatched: 9. The length of the CDR3 is 17 residues. Germline V gene sequence: CDR1 SEHNR, CDR2 FQNEAQ (reference sequence). The CDR3 DNA reads TGTGCCAGCAGCTGGTCCGGACTAGCGGGAGACGACGGGGAGCTGTTTTTT. Protein: CASSWSGLAGDDGELFF. The variable domain in full, completed from reference TRBV7-9 and TRBJ2-2, reads DTGVSQNPRHKITKRGQNVTFRCDPISEHNRLYWYRQTLGQGPEFLTYFQNEAQLEKSRLLSDRFSAERPKGSFSTLEIQRTEQGDSAMYLCASSWSGLAGDDGELFFGEGSRLTVL.

V is TRBV10-2 and J is TRBJ2-5, with D perhaps TRBD2 (5 bases). CDR1 and CDR2 from the germline V gene are WSHSY and SAAADI. Trimming left V 3 bases short and J 5 bases short, with 13 bases between. The CDR3 contains 14 residues. Here the CDR3 reads CASSDRGWDETQYF. CDR3 sequence (DNA): TGCGCCAGCAGTGATCGGGGTTGGGATGAGACCCAGTACTTC.

This chain uses TRBV27 with TRBJ2-2, with D perhaps TRBD1 (5 bases). Germline CDR1 MNHEY, CDR2 SMNVEV (reference sequence). The germline V and J ends were trimmed by 3 bases and 7 bases, with 15 bases remaining between them. This CDR3 is built from 15 residues. This CDR3 reads CASSLDAGFLGELFF. The DNA for the CDR3 is TGTGCCAGCAGTTTGGATGCAGGGTTCCTCGGGGAGCTGTTTTTT.

V usage is TRBV18 and J usage is TRBJ2-1; 12 bases map to TRBD2. J lost 10 bases, V lost 3 bases, and 7 bases had no gene match. The CDR3 consists of 15 residues. The germline CDR1 and CDR2 sequences are KGHSH and LQKENI. For the CDR3, the DNA is TGTGCCAGCTCACCCATACTAGCGGGAGGTCGGGAGCAGTTCTTC. It translates to CASSPILAGGREQFF.

The chain combines TRBV28 with TRBJ1-2, with 7 bases that match TRBD1. This CDR3 is built from 14 residues. J gave up 8 bases and V 8 bases, and 14 bases lay outside the gene matches. Germline V gives CDR1 MDHEN, CDR2 SYDVKM. This CDR3 is CASLGQVFDQGYTF. The CDR3, as DNA: TGTGCCAGCCTAGGACAGGTTTTTGATCAGGGCTACACCTTC.

Details on this clone: Its ends do not fully match the called genes, so a read error is possible. The V and J genes are TRBV11-3 and TRBJ1-1; possibly TRBD1 for D (5 bases). The V gene's germline CDR1 is SGHNT and CDR2 YENEEA. This CDR3 has 15 amino acids. The CDR3 DNA is TGTGCCAGCAGCTTAGTGGACCTTAGCGGGGGGAGATGGGTCTTT. It translates to CASSLVDLSGGRWVF.

The chain uses TRBV6-5 and TRBJ2-5; D perhaps matches TRBD2 (6 bases). Trimming pared 3 bases from V and 5 bases from J, leaving 10 bases between. Per the germline V gene, CDR1 is MNHEY and CDR2 is SVGAGI. There are 13 residues in the CDR3. The CDR3 nucleotides read TGTGCCAGCAGTTATGGGGGGTGGGAGACCCAGTACTTC. Its translation: CASSYGGWETQYF.